These 5 T cell receptor beta chains were sequenced from one sample in a study of T cell responses to AZD1222 COVID-19 vaccine. Method: immunoSEQ multiplex PCR; TCRdb's copy keeps in-frame clones and lacks some. Among 180,000 or so clones listed, 80% to 95% were seen once. Sequencing was performed on peripheral blood, taken 28 days after the second dose of the MenACWY control vaccine. The receptor source for this set is an adult who received the MenACWY meningococcal vaccine as a control.

J is TRBJ1-1 and V is TRBV7-9, with 9 bases lining up with TRBD1. Germline CDR1 reads SEHNR; CDR2 reads FQNEAQ (reference sequence). The CDR3 covers 15 residues. The trim removed 4 bases at V and 5 bases at J, leaving 8 bases unmatched. Written as DNA, the CDR3 is TGTGCCAGCAGCTCTCCGGACAGGGGCTTGACTGAAGCTTTCTTT. Protein product: CASSSPDRGLTEAFF. Supplemented by reference TRBV7-9 and TRBJ1-1, the full variable domain reads DTGVSQNPRHKITKRGQNVTFRCDPISEHNRLYWYRQTLGQGPEFLTYFQNEAQLEKSRLLSDRFSAERPKGSFSTLEIQRTEQGDSAMYLCASSSPDRGLTEAFFGQGTRLTVV.

The chain joins TRBV27 to TRBJ1-5, with 8 bases identical to TRBD1. J lost 7 bases, V lost 2 bases, and 7 bases had no gene match. CDR3 length: 15 residues. Per germline, CDR1 MNHEY and CDR2 SMNVEV (reference sequence). CDR3 sequence: CASSLGQGARQPQHF. The CDR3 nucleotides read TGTGCCAGCAGTTTAGGGCAGGGGGCCCGACAGCCCCAGCATTTT.

The CDR3 protein is CASSHQGERTEAFF. The DNA for the CDR3 is TGTGCCAGCAGCCACCAGGGGGAAAGAACTGAAGCTTTCTTT. The chain has TRBV6-1 and TRBJ1-1, with 7 bases lining up with TRBD1. The V gene's germline CDR1 is MNHNS and CDR2 SASEGT. The CDR3 runs to 14 residues. J lost 5 bases, V lost 6 bases, and 9 bases had no gene match.

The rearrangement links TRBV7-2 to TRBJ1-1; maybe TRBD1 (6 bases). Germline CDR1 and CDR2: SGHTA and FQGNSA. Trimming stripped 5 bases from V and 4 bases from J, with 14 bases between. The CDR3 is 14 residues long. This CDR3 is CASSQTGFGTEAFF. CDR3 bases: TGTGCCAGCAGCCAAACAGGGTTTGGCACTGAAGCTTTCTTT. The full variable domain, rest sourced from reference TRBV7-2 and TRBJ1-1, is GAGVSQSPSNKVTEKGKDVELRCDPISGHTALYWYRQSLGQGLEFLIYFQGNSAPDKSGLPSDRFSAERTGGSVSTLTIQRTQQEDSAVYLCASSQTGFGTEAFFGQGTRLTVV.

In DNA form, the CDR3 reads TGCGCCAGCAGCACGTCAGTTCGCGCTGAAGCTTTCTTT. Residues: CASSTSVRAEAFF. This chain joins TRBV5-1 and TRBJ1-1; no clear D. Trimming took 4 bases from V and 6 from J, leaving 13 bases between them. CDR1 is SGHRS, CDR2 YFSETQ, per germline. CDR3 length: 13 residues.